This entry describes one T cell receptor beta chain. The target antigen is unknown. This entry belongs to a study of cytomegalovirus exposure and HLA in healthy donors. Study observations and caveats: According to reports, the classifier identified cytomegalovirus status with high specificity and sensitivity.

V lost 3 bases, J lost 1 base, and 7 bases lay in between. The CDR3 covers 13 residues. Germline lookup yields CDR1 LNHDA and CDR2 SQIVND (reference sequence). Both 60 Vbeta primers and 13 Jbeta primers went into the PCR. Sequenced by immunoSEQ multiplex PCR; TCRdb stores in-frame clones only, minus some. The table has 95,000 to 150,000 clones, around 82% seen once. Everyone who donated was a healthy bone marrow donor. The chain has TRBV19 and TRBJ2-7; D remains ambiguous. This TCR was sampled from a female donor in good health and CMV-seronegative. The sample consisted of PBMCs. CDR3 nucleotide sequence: TGTGCCAGTAGTATTAGCCAGTCCTACGAGCAGTACTTC. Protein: CASSISQSYEQYF.